A single sample is the source of the 2 T cell receptor beta chains below, sequenced in a study of shared clonotypes between healthy human individuals. Only in-frame clones appear in the TCRdb table, and some are missing; sequencing was by immunoSEQ multiplex PCR. The table has hundreds of thousands of clones, around 96% seen once. CD45RO negativity and positive selection for CCR7 defined naive CD8 cells, a population that excluded terminally differentiated effector memory CD45RA+ cells. Specimen: naive CD8+ T cells sorted from blood. These receptors all come from a woman aged 25 to 39 in good health.

CDR3 in DNA: TGTGCCAGCAGTGATGACAGAAATAATTCACCCCTCCACTTT. Protein: CASSDDRNNSPLHF. The V and J genes are TRBV6-5 and TRBJ1-6; possibly TRBD1 for D (5 bases). This CDR3 region has 14 residues. Deletions cut 5 bases from V and 5 bases from J, with 10 bases between. In germline, CDR1 is MNHEY, CDR2 SVGAGI.

The rearrangement uses TRBV2 and TRBJ2-7; 8 positions agree with TRBD1. V was clipped by 4 bases and J by 3 bases; unmatched bases: 2. The CDR3 sequence is 13 residues long. The germline V gene encodes CDR1 SNHLY and CDR2 FYNNEI. Written as DNA, the CDR3 is TGTGCCAGCAGTGCAGACAGGGGCTACGAGCAGTACTTC. Translated: CASSADRGYEQYF. The full variable domain, its missing parts supplied by reference TRBV2 and TRBJ2-7, is EPEVTQTPSHQVTQMGQEVILRCVPISNHLYFYWYRQILGQKVEFLVSFYNNEISEKSEIFDDQFSVERPDGSNFTLKIRSTKLEDSAMYFCASSADRGYEQYFGPGTRLTVT.